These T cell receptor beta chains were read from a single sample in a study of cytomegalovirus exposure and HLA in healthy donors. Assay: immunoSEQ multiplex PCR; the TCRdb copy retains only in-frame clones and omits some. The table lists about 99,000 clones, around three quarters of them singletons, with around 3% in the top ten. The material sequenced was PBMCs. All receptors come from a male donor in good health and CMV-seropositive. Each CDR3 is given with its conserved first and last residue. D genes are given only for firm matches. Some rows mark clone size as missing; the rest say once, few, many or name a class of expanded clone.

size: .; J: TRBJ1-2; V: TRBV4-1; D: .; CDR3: CASSQDQGTENYGYTF; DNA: TGCGCCAGCAGCCAGGACCAGGGGACCGAAAACTATGGCTACACCTTC
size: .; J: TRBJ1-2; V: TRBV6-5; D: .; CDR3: CASSYSRGNYGYTF; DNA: TGTGCCAGCAGTTACTCGCGAGGGAACTATGGCTACACCTTC
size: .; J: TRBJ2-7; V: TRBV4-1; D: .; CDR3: CASSSSTGKSAYEQYF; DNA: TGCGCCAGCAGCTCCTCAACAGGGAAGTCCGCCTACGAGCAGTACTTC
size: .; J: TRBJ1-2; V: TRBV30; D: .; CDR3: CAWAQGTGGGYTF; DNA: TGTGCCTGGGCTCAGGGGACCGGAGGTGGCTACACCTTC
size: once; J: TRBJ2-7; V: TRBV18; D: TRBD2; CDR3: CASSPPSGLAVSYEQYF; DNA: TGTGCCAGCTCACCACCCTCAGGACTAGCGGTATCCTACGAGCAGTACTTC
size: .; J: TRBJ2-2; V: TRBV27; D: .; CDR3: CASSLPPGRVDTGELFF; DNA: TGTGCCAGCAGTTTACCCCCCGGCAGGGTAGACACCGGGGAGCTGTTTTTT
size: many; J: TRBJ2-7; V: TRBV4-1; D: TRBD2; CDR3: CASSHRTSSRDEQYF; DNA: TGCGCCAGCAGCCACCGGACTAGCTCCCGGGACGAGCAGTACTTC
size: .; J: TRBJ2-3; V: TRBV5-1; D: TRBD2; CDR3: CASWSAGGGDTQYF; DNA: TGCGCCAGCTGGTCGGCGGGGGGGGGAGATACGCAGTATTTT
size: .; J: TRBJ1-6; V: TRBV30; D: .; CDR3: CAWSLSRRVSSYNSPLHF; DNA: TGTGCCTGGAGTCTATCTAGACGGGTGAGCTCCTATAATTCCCCCCTCCACTTT
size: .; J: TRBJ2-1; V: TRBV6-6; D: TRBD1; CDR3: CASSKGQGGYNEQFF; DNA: TGTGCCAGCAGTAAGGGACAGGGGGGATACAATGAGCAGTTCTTC
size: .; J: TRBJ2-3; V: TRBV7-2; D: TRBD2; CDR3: CASRKRLAGTDTQYF; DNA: TGTGCCAGCAGGAAACGACTAGCGGGCACAGATACGCAGTATTTT
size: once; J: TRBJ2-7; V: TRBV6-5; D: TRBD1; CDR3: CASSYGQGTTYEQYF; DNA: TGTGCCAGCAGTTACGGACAGGGAACTACCTACGAGCAGTACTTC
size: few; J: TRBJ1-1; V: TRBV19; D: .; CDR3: CASSLQGNTEAFF; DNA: TGTGCCAGTAGCTTACAGGGGAACACTGAAGCTTTCTTT
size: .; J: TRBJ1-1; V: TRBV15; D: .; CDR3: CATSTDPIRGTEAFF; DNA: TGTGCCACCAGCACCGACCCCATTAGGGGCACTGAAGCTTTCTTT
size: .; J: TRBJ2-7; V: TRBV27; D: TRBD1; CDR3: CASSFYPGQGVNEQYF; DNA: TGTGCCAGCAGTTTTTACCCGGGACAGGGGGTCAACGAGCAGTACTTC